This T cell receptor (beta chain) was observed in a study of a mutant IDH1 vaccine in newly diagnosed glioma. Study-level background: Of the patients given treatment, approximately 60% were male and 37.5% were female, and a mean age of around 44 years was recorded.

Time point denoted: baseline, week 1 (first vaccination visit). This sample's treatment: pre-vaccination baseline after standard-of-care therapy. The study enrolled donors with new WHO grade 3 or 4 IDH1-mutant, ATRX-lost astrocytomas. Generated by immunoSEQ multiplex PCR, the TCRdb table keeps only in-frame clones and is missing some. This sample carries about 92,000 clones, roughly 78% of them seen once, and the ten largest clones take around 7.5%. Trimming pared 5 bases from V and 1 base from J, leaving 15 bases between. CDR3 length: 16 amino acids. The V gene's germline CDR1 is SGHVS and CDR2 FQNEAQ.

This TCR was recovered from a man aged 35 to 55 with glioma. The chain joins TRBV7-8 to TRBJ2-1; the D is unclear. The sample in question was PBMCs, obtained from a glioma patient treated with radiotherapy, temozolomide or both. CDR3 sequence (DNA): TGTGCCAGCAGCCTTATAGGCGCCGAGTCCTACAATGAGCAGTTCTTC. Amino acid sequence: CASSLIGAESYNEQFF.